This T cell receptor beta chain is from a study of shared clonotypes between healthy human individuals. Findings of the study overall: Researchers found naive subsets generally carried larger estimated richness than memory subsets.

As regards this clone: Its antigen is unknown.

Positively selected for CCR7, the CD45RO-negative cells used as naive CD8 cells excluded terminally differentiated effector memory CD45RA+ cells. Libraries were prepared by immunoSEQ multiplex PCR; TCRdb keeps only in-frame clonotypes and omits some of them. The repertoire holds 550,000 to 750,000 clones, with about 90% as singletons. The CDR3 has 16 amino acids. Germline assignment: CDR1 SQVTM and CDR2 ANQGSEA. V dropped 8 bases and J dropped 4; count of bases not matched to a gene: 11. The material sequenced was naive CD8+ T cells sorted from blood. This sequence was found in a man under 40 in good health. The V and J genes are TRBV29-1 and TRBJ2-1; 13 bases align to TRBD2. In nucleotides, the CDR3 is TGCAGCCTGAGGACTAGCGGGAGAGGGGGGTACAATGAGCAGTTCTTC. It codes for CSLRTSGRGGYNEQFF.